This T cell receptor (beta chain) was profiled in a study of blood T cell repertoires in COVID-19. The overall study: PBMCs, B-cell-depleted T cells, or T cells provided the cDNA or gDNA that made up the material.

Data came from immunoSEQ multiplex PCR; TCRdb stores just in-frame clones and leaves some out. Of 90,000 to 110,000 clones in the sample, roughly 84% were seen once. V lost 4 bases and J lost 0; bases outside the gene matches: 4. The length of the CDR3 is 15 residues. CDR1 is LNHDA, CDR2 SQIVND, per germline (reference sequence). This clonotype originated in an elderly woman with active or convalescent COVID-19. J is TRBJ1-1 and V is TRBV19; 8 bases are a match to TRBD1. Sample: peripheral blood. CDR3 DNA: TGTGCCAGTAGTAAAGAGACAGGGGTGAACACTGAAGCTTTCTTT. As protein: CASSKETGVNTEAFF.